This T cell receptor (beta chain) was identified during a study of blood T cells in healthy people across ages. The CDR3 is made up of 17 amino acids. Germline CDR1 MDHEN, CDR2 SYDVKM. With V trimmed by 2 bases and J by 4 bases, 12 bases remained unmatched. The authors ran a second PCR of roughly 6 to 11 cycles using a sample-barcoded 5' primer and a J-beta primer mix. TCRdb redid the calling of the 5' RACE reads with MiXCR, one entry per CDR3 protein. The sample contains about 1.1 million distinct CDR3 sequences, more than 30% of which appear only once. The chain carries TRBV28 and TRBJ2-7; 9 bases line up with TRBD1. This clonotype was sampled from a man between 18 and 29 years old in good health. The specimen was blood. The CDR3 reads CASSLGTGTGYRYEQYF. The CDR3 coding sequence is TGTGCCAGCAGTTTAGGTACTGGGACAGGGTACAGGTACGAGCAGTACTTC.